The text below deals with one T cell receptor (beta chain). The antigen is undetermined. Libraries were prepared by immunoSEQ multiplex PCR; TCRdb keeps only in-frame clonotypes and omits some of them. Of about 89,000 clones listed, 70% to 90% are singletons. The data were obtained in a study of OX40 agonist ivuxolimab in advanced cancers. In the study overall: Dose-escalation patients were diagnosed with hepatocellular carcinoma, melanoma, renal cell cancer or head and neck cancer. Three individuals attained partial responses, comprising one hepatocellular carcinoma case and two cutaneous melanoma cases. Study results and caveats: Expanded clones were, on average, more numerous in CD8+ T cells than in CD4+. Expanded peripheral T cells had an undetermined antigen specificity.

Germline trimming cut 5 bases from V and 6 bases from J; bases unmatched to any gene: 3. The CDR3 extends over 13 amino acids. Germline CDR1 reads LNHDA; CDR2 reads SQIVND (reference sequence). This specimen was CD4+ or CD8+ T cells sorted from blood, taken in a trial of the OX40 agonist ivuxolimab. This clonotype originated in an adult with an advanced solid tumor such as melanoma, head and neck, liver or kidney cancer. The chain recombines TRBV19 with TRBJ1-5; 8 nucleotides match TRBD1. CDR3 nucleotides: TGTGCCAGTAGTCCGACAGGGGTTCAGCCCCAGCATTTT. Translating gives CASSPTGVQPQHF.